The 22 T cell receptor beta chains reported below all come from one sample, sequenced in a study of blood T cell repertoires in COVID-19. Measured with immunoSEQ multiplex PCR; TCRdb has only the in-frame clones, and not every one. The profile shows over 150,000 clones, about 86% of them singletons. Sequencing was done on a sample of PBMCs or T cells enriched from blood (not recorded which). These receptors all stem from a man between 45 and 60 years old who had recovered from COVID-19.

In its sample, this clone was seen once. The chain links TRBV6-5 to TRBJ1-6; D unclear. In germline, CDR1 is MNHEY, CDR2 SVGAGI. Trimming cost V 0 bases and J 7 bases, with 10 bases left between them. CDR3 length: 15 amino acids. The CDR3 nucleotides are TGTGCCAGCAGTTACTCGAAACAAGTCAATTCACCCCTCCACTTT. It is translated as CASSYSKQVNSPLHF.

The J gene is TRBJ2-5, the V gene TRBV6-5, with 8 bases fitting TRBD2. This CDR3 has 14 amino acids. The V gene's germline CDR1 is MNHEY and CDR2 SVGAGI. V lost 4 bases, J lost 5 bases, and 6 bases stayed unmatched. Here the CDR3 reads CASSFSGEGETQYF. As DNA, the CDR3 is TGTGCCAGCAGTTTTAGCGGGGAGGGGGAGACCCAGTACTTC.

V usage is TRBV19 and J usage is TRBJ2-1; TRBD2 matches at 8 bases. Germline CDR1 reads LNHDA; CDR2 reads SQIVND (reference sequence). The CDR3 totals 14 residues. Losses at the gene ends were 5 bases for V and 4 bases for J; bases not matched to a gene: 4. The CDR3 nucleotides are TGTGCCAGTAGTGCCGGGGGGGGTTACAATGAGCAGTTCTTC. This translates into CASSAGGGYNEQFF.

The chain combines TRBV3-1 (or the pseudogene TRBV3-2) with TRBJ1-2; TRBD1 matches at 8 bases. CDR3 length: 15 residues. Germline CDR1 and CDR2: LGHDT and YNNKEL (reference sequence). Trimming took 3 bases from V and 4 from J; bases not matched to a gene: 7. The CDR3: CASSQRQGRAYGYTF. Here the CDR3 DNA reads TGTGCCAGCAGCCAGAGACAGGGGCGGGCCTATGGCTACACCTTC.

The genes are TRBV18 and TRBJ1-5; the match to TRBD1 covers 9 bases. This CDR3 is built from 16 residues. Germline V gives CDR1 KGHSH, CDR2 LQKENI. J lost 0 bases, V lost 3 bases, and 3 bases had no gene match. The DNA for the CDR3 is TGTGCCAGCTCACCGGGACAGGGACCTAGCAATCAGCCCCAGCATTTT. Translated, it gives CASSPGQGPSNQPQHF.

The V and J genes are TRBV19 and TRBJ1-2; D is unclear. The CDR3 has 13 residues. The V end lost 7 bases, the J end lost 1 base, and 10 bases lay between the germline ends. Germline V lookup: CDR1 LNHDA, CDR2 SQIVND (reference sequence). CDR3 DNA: TGTGCCAGTACTACCCAGGTTAACTATGGCTACACCTTC. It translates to CASTTQVNYGYTF.

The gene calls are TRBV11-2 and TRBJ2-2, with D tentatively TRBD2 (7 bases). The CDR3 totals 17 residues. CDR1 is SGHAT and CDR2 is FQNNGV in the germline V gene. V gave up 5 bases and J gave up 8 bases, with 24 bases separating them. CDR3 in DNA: TGTGCCAGCAGCCAAGCCTTAGGACAGCTGGGAGGGGGGGAGCTGTTTTTT. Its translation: CASSQALGQLGGGELFF.

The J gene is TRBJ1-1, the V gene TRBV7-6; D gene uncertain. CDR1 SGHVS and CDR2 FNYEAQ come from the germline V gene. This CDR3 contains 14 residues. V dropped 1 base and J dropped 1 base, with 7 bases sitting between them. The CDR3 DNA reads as TGTGCCAGCAGCTTAGGAGGCAGGAACACTGAAGCTTTCTTT. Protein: CASSLGGRNTEAFF.

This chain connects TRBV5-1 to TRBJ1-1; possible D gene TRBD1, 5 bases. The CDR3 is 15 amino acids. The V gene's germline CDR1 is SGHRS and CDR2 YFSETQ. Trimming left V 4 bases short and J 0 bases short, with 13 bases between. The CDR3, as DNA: TGCGCCAGCAGCCCCGGACAACAGATGAACACTGAAGCTTTCTTT. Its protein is CASSPGQQMNTEAFF.

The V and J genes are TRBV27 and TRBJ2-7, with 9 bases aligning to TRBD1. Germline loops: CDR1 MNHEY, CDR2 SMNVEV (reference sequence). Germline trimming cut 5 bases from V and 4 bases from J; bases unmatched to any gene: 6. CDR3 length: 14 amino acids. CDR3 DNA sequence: TGTGCCAGCAGTCACAGGGGGCATATTTACGAGCAGTACTTC. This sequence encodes CASSHRGHIYEQYF.

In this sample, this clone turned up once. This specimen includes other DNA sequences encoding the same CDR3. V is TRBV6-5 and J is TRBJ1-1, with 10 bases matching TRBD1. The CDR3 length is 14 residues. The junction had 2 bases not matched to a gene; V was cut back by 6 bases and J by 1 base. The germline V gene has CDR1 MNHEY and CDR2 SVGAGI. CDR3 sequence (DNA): TGTGCCAGCAGCCGGGACAGGGGGAACACTGAAGCTTTCTTT. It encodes CASSRDRGNTEAFF.

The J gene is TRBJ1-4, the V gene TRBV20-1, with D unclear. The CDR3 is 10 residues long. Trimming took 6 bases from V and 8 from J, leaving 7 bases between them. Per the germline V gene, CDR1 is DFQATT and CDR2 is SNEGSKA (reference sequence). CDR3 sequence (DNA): TGCAGTGCCGGCAGGGAAAAACTGTTTTTT. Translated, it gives CSAGREKLFF.

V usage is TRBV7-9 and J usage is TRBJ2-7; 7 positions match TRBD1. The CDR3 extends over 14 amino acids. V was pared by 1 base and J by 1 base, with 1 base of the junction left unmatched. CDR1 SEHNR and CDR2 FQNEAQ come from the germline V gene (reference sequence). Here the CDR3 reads CASSLETGSYEQYF. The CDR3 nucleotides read TGTGCCAGCAGCTTAGAGACAGGGTCCTACGAGCAGTACTTC.

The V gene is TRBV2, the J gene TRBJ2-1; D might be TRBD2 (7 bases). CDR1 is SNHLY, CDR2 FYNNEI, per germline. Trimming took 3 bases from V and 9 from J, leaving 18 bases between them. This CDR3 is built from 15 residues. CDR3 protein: CASSEGGPGGGEQFF. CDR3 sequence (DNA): TGTGCCAGCAGTGAGGGGGGGCCGGGCGGCGGTGAGCAGTTCTTC.

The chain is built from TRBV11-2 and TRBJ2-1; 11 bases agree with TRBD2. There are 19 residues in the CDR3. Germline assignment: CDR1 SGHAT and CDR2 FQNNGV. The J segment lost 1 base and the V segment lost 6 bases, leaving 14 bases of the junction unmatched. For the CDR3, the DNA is TGTGCCAGCAGTCTCCCGCCCCTTCTAGCGGGGGGTTCCTACAATGAGCAGTTCTTC. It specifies CASSLPPLLAGGSYNEQFF. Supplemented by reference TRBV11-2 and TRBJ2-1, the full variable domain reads EAGVAQSPRYKIIEKRQSVAFWCNPISGHATLYWYQQILGQGPKLLIQFQNNGVVDDSQLPKDRFSAERLKGVDSTLKIQPAKLEDSAVYLCASSLPPLLAGGSYNEQFFGPGTRLTVL.

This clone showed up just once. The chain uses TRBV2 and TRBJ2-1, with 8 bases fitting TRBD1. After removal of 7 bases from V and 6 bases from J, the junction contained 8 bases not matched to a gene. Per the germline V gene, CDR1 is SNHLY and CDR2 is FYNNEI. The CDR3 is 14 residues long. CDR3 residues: CASIKDREINEQFF. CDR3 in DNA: TGTGCCAGCATTAAGGACAGGGAGATCAATGAGCAGTTCTTC.

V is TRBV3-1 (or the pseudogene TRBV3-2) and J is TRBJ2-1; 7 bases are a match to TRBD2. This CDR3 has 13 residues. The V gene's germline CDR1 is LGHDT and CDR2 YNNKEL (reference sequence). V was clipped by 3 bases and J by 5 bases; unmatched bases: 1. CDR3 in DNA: TGTGCCAGCAGCCAGGGAGGGGACAATGAGCAGTTCTTC. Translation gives CASSQGGDNEQFF.

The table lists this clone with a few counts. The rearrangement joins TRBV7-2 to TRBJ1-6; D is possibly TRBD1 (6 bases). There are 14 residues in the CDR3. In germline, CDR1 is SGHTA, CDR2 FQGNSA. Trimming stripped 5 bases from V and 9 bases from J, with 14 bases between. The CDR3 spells CASSRDNFFSPLHF. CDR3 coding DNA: TGTGCCAGCAGCCGGGACAACTTTTTTTCACCCCTCCACTTT.

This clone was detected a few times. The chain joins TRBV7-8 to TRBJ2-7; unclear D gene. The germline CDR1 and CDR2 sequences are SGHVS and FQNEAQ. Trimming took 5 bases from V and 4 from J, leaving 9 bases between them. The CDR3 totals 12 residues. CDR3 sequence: CASSPTPYEQYF. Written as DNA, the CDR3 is TGTGCCAGCAGCCCCACTCCTTACGAGCAGTACTTC.

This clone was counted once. The CDR3 loop reads CASSLSRGTAYQETQYF. CDR3 DNA: TGTGCCAGCAGCCTCTCAAGAGGGACAGCGTACCAAGAGACCCAGTACTTC. V is TRBV11-3 and J is TRBJ2-5; 7 nucleotides agree with TRBD1. The germline V gene encodes CDR1 SGHNT and CDR2 YENEEA. The CDR3 has 17 residues. V lost 5 bases to trimming and J lost 0 bases; unmatched junction nucleotides: 12. Together with reference TRBV11-3 and TRBJ2-5, the CDR3 gives the full variable domain: EAGVVQSPRYKIIEKKQPVAFWCNPISGHNTLYWYLQNLGQGPELLIRYENEEAVDDSQLPKDRFSAERLKGVDSTLKIQPAELGDSAVYLCASSLSRGTAYQETQYFGPGTRLLVL.

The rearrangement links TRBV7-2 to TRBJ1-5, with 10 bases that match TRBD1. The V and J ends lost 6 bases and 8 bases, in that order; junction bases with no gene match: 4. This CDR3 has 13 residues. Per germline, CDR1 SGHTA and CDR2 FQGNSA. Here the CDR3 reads CASSSDRGEPQHF. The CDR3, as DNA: TGTGCCAGCAGTTCGGACAGGGGGGAGCCCCAGCATTTT.

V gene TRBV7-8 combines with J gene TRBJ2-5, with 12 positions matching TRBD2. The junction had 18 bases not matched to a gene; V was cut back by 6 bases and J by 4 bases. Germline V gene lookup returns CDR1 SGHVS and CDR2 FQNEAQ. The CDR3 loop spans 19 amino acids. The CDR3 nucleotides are TGTGCCAGCAGTCCCCAGGGGATTCCTAGCGGGGGGGTCAGAGAGACCCAGTACTTC. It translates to CASSPQGIPSGGVRETQYF.